This TCR beta chain was recorded in a study of tumor and adjacent non-tumor tissue in lung cancer (dated by TCRdb to 2017 to 2018). Describing the broader study: The cohort included eleven to twelve adenocarcinoma, a couple of squamous cell carcinoma and 1 small cell lung cancer patients. Sequencing produced around 130,000,000 productive TCRbeta reads in total, an average of about 4 million reads per sample. Among the 15 or so patients, ages ranged from about 31 to 80 years, around 10 were men and 5 were women, and disease was TNM stage I to III. The study compared bulk TCRbeta repertoires from lung tumor tissue and matched distant non-tumor lung tissue of approximately 15 lung cancer patients. Around 30 paired specimens, one tumor and one normal lung sample per patient, were profiled by TCRbeta CDR3 sequencing. Study-wide findings and limitations: Because peripheral blood was not sequenced, the blood TCRbeta repertoires of the lung cancer patients in the study went unexamined. The top 100 clones accounted for a significantly larger cumulative portion of the repertoire in normal lung than in tumor tissue. Tumor tissue showed significantly higher TCR diversity (inverse Simpson) than normal lung tissue, at 431.37 vs 166.20 (P = 0.0075, Mann-Whitney U test). Significantly higher TCR diversity was found in younger patients, and higher tumor TCR diversity was associated with shorter overall and disease-free survival. The methods do not name the sequencing platform or mention unique molecular identifiers. Only around 16 patients were in the cohort, and the authors stated that larger samples and more detailed clinical data are needed.

RNA was extracted from bulk unsorted tissue and checked for quality with a NanoDrop ND-1000 and an Agilent 2100. Newly diagnosed lung cancer patients without prior chemotherapy who had been admitted for thoracic surgery in China between August and November 2014 were enrolled as donors. Patients who had received previous radiotherapy or chemotherapy, or who had another concurrent cancer, were excluded from the study. Pieces of surgical tissue measuring roughly 1-2 cm3 were kept in RNAlater solution and stored at -80 degrees C until use. This clonotype has a handful of counts. The antigen it binds to is not known. Base qualities were left out, and no much larger clone turns up one base away. The germline V gene (reference sequence) specifies DFQATT as CDR1 and SNEGSKA as CDR2. CDR3 length: 20 amino acids, cysteine to phenylalanine. Kept here is only the CDR3 DNA, which spans 60 bases and is read in frame from base 1. V is cut by 4 bases and J by 0 bases, and the space between the germline ends is 28 bases.

The library was generated by multiplex PCR. The listed sequencing device is Illumina HiSeq 2500. TCRbeta libraries were constructed through three rounds of nested PCR with primers (Table S4) according to protocols adapted from ARM-PCR. PCR products of 200-500 bp were gel-excised and purified with the QIAquick gel extraction kit before sequencing. Per the source publication's procedure: Reads were cleaned using Trimmomatic, were merged into complete CDR3 sequences using FLASH, and were assigned to V(D)J germline segments using MiTCR. Clonal diversity was calculated as the inverse Simpson's index using VDJtools. Productive reads were defined as in-frame sequences without a premature stop codon. TCRdb reworked the public reads: Q25 trimming with fastp, MiXCR clone assembly, productive beta chains retained. Rows are unified per CDR3 protein, each entry keeping the most common DNA and genes. The V and J calls were determined by TCRdb, not by the authors. The sample table shows about 200,000 distinct CDR3 sequences, and 70% to 75% are seen once. Together, the top ten hold almost 25% of the sample.

Sequencing was done on a sample of lung tumor tissue. This chain joins TRBV20-1 to TRBJ2-4; 6 matching bases give a weak D call of TRBD1. This TCR was recovered from a man aged 55 to 69 with non-small cell lung cancer. The CDR3 region: CSATSRPTGVVFLAKNIQYF. Here is the DNA: TGCAGTGCTACGAGCCGACCGACAGGAGTGGTGTTTCTAGCCAAAAACATTCAGTACTTC.